The present T cell receptor beta chain was sequenced within a study of T cell repertoires in breast cancer (dated by TCRdb to the mid-2010s). Context from the whole study: The study profiled tumors, lymph nodes and peripheral blood lymphocytes from breast cancer patients, plus peripheral blood from healthy control donors. On average, approximately 500,000 sequences per sample and around 9.6 reads per input cell were obtained by sequencing. ER+/PR+ status was present in the majority of the 20 to 25 patient tumors that were analyzed for shared TCRs. Tumors and tumor-involved lymph nodes were minced, digested with Liberase and DNase, and then passed through 70-um and 40-um filters. Controls included nine healthy donors of an age range similar to the patients. Tumor-free lymph nodes were processed without enzymatic digestion, and blood samples were separated by Ficoll. Because breast cancer has a low mutational burden and rarely has common mutations, the study reasoned that TCRs shared between breast cancer patients would target shared antigens.

Overall study outcomes, separate from this receptor: Approximately 18 TCR pairs were shared across seven or more patient tumors and were rarely found in control blood, which suggests possible tumor specificity. Discarding singleton TCRs and sampling only part of each tumor may have missed genuine antitumor clones. Shared TCRs were encoded by various nucleotide sequences, which suggests selection and expansion based on antigen. About fourfold more TCRs were shared with matched tumor repertoires by tumor-involved sentinel lymph nodes than by tumor-free nodes (around 7.7% versus 2%). Emulsion RT-PCR was regarded as qualitative rather than quantitative, because clone recovery was skewed by transcript abundance and primer differences.

To analyze paired alpha-beta TCRs of CD8+ T cells, the study used an expanded emulsion RT-PCR method with primers covering all TCR V genes. CD8+ T cells were isolated with a CD8 positive selection kit and were then incubated overnight in roughly 11 IU/mL IL-2 prior to emulsion RT-PCR. This clonotype is assessed as medium-sized (0.01 to 0.1%). Its target antigen remains unknown. No much larger clonotype is one base removed from it; base qualities were not supplied. The receptor library was made with emulsion pairing. Unpaired genes were suppressed in a second nested PCR with blocking oligos, after which Illumina adaptors and barcodes were added in a third nested PCR. Between roughly 5,000 and 270,000 T cells, along with C-region, Stepout and V-region primers, were included in each emulsion RT-PCR master mix. The emulsions were generated using the Micellula Emulsion and Purification Kit, and the RT-PCR was run with Qiagen OneStep RT-PCR reagents. Pooled libraries were sequenced with paired-end 2 x 250 reads on an Illumina MiSeq. From the authors' description of their analysis: In Galaxy, read pairs were joined and then clipped at the engineered overlap into separate alpha and beta files, and any unclipped reads were discarded. Alpha-beta pairs were assigned using CompleteTCR, a MiTCR-based pipeline in which chains sharing read cluster identifiers are linked by an R script. TCR sequences that were observed only once, representing about 1-3.4%, were removed as potential sequencing errors. The public reads were reanalyzed by TCRdb: fastp trimming at Q25, MiXCR alignment, in-frame beta chains only. Rows with one shared CDR3 protein collapse into an entry with the most common genes and DNA. In this record, the V and J calls reflect TCRdb's handling and not the investigators' own analysis. This sample gives 130 to 150 distinct CDR3 sequences in total; 36% of them show up just once. Jointly, the top ten make up approximately 98% of the sample.

The TCR originated in a pool of human donors with breast cancer or a healthy control (not recorded which). Sequencing was done on a sample of CD8+ T cells.

The CDR3 reads as follows: CASSYWTGGYEQYF. The DNA is TGTGCCAGCAGTTACTGGACAGGGGGCTACGAGCAGTACTTC. Recombination joined TRBV6-5 with TRBJ2-7, with 10 central nucleotides matching TRBD1. Measured from the cysteine to the phenylalanine, the CDR3 is 14 residues long. The only DNA kept is the CDR3, 42 bases in frame from the first base. Sequences MNHEY (CDR1) and SVGAGI (CDR2) are obtained from the germline V gene. Trimming takes 1 base off V and 3 bases off J; junction bases not matched to a gene: 0.